The rows below give T cell receptor beta chains drawn from one sample of a study of cytomegalovirus exposure and HLA in healthy donors. Sequencing was performed with immunoSEQ multiplex PCR; in TCRdb, only in-frame clones are kept and a portion is missing. The sample consists of 150,000 to 200,000 clones, approximately 70% of them appearing once. Sequenced: PBMCs. The source is a human donor in good health. The CDR3 runs from the conserved cysteine through the conserved F or W. Fields, in order: J gene, V gene, clone size, D gene, CDR3 protein, CDR3 DNA. D genes are given only for firm matches. For some rows the clone size is stated as once, few or many, or as a class when expanded; others skip it.

TRBJ2-1 | TRBV2 | NA | TRBD2 | CASSPGVAGGPYNEQFF | TGTGCCAGCAGCCCAGGGGTAGCGGGGGGGCCATACAATGAGCAGTTCTTC
TRBJ2-7 | TRBV5-1 | NA | TRBD1 | CASSLSQGDGEQYF | TGCGCCAGCAGCTTAAGCCAGGGGGACGGCGAGCAGTACTTC
TRBJ2-3 | TRBV5-1 | NA | NA | CASRVESDTDTQYF | TGCGCCAGCAGAGTCGAGAGTGACACAGATACGCAGTATTTT
TRBJ2-7 | TRBV5-4 | NA | TRBD1 | CASSLDRGSREQYF | TGTGCCAGCAGCTTGGACAGGGGAAGTCGCGAGCAGTACTTC
TRBJ2-1 | TRBV6-5 | NA | NA | CASSYDSYNEQFF | TGTGCCAGCAGTTACGACAGTTACAATGAGCAGTTCTTC
TRBJ1-2 | TRBV6-5 | NA | TRBD1 | CASSPQTGNYGYTF | TGTGCCAGCAGTCCTCAGACAGGGAACTATGGCTACACCTTC
TRBJ2-3 | TRBV4-3 | NA | NA | CASSQEIATDTQYF | TGCGCCAGCAGCCAAGAAATAGCCACAGATACGCAGTATTTT
TRBJ2-7 | TRBV6-5 | NA | NA | CASSWADEQYF | TGTGCCAGCAGTTGGGCAGACGAGCAGTACTTC
TRBJ1-1 | TRBV5-1 | NA | NA | CASSVDGVAEAFF | TGCGCCAGCAGCGTTGACGGGGTGGCTGAAGCTTTCTTT
TRBJ2-5 | TRBV15 | NA | NA | CATSRDRGPGGAQRTQYF | TGTGCCACCAGCAGAGATCGAGGTCCGGGCGGGGCCCAGCGGACCCAGTACTTC
TRBJ2-2 | TRBV7-3 | NA | TRBD2 | CASSPSSGGVSGELFF | TGTGCCAGCAGCCCCTCTAGCGGGGGGGTCTCCGGGGAGCTGTTTTTT
TRBJ1-5 | TRBV30 | few | NA | CAWDTGGKEPQHF | TGTGCCTGGGATACCGGGGGGAAGGAGCCCCAGCATTTT
TRBJ1-4 | TRBV6-1 | NA | TRBD1 | CASSEVWRTGKEKLFF | TGTGCCAGCAGTGAAGTATGGCGGACAGGGAAGGAAAAACTGTTTTTT
TRBJ1-5 | TRBV19 | NA | NA | CASSMTRGQPQHF | TGTGCCAGTAGTATGACCCGGGGTCAGCCCCAGCATTTT
TRBJ2-4 | TRBV2 | NA | TRBD2 | CASKGLAGSKNIQYF | TGTGCCAGCAAAGGACTAGCGGGGTCCAAAAACATTCAGTACTTC
TRBJ1-1 | TRBV14 | NA | NA | CASIPGDQGDTEAFF | TGTGCCAGCATACCGGGGGACCAGGGCGACACTGAAGCTTTCTTT
TRBJ2-3 | TRBV7-9 | few | TRBD2 | CASSLTPSGFTDTQYF | TGTGCCAGCAGCTTGACGCCTAGCGGGTTCACAGATACGCAGTATTTT
TRBJ2-2 | TRBV29-1 | NA | NA | CSPDTGELFF | TGCAGCCCGGACACCGGGGAGCTGTTTTTT
TRBJ1-5 | TRBV19 | NA | NA | CASSIGTGKGQPQHF | TGTGCCAGTAGTATAGGAACAGGTAAAGGGCAGCCCCAGCATTTT
TRBJ2-5 | TRBV4-1 | NA | NA | CASKIHGVCRSQYF | TGCGCCAGCAAAATCCACGGTGTCTGTCGCTCCCAGTACTTC
TRBJ1-1 | TRBV7-9 | NA | NA | CSSSLVSGQTLLNTEAFF | TGTTCCAGCAGCTTAGTGTCCGGACAGACCCTTTTAAACACTGAAGCTTTCTTT
TRBJ2-3 | TRBV7-9 | NA | NA | CASSLALSAEPWSTDTQYF | TGTGCCAGCAGCTTAGCGTTAAGTGCTGAGCCCTGGAGCACAGATACGCAGTATTTT
TRBJ2-1 | TRBV13 | NA | TRBD2 | CASSLPSGGANEQFF | TGTGCCAGCAGCCTTCCCAGCGGGGGGGCCAATGAGCAGTTCTTC
TRBJ2-1 | TRBV9 | NA | TRBD2 | CASSPSTSGIGNEQFF | TGTGCCAGCAGCCCCTCGACTAGCGGGATCGGGAATGAGCAGTTCTTC
TRBJ2-7 | TRBV11-2 | NA | NA | CASSLLGRTGRDEQYF | TGTGCCAGCAGCTTATTGGGGCGGACGGGTAGAGACGAGCAGTACTTC
TRBJ2-3 | TRBV7-2 | NA | NA | CASSLGAGSDTDTQYF | TGTGCCAGCAGCTTAGGGGCGGGGTCGGACACAGATACGCAGTATTTT
TRBJ2-1 | TRBV10-1 | NA | NA | CASGGSNNEQFF | TGCGCCAGCGGCGGATCAAACAATGAGCAGTTCTTC
TRBJ2-3 | TRBV11-3 | NA | NA | CASSLGSRVELDTQYF | TGTGCCAGCAGCTTAGGATCCAGGGTAGAATTGGATACGCAGTATTTT
TRBJ1-6 | TRBV6-5 | NA | NA | CASSSGTRDSPLHF | TGTGCCAGCAGTTCCGGGACTAGGGATTCACCCCTCCACTTT
TRBJ2-7 | TRBV4-1 | few | TRBD1 | CASSQGDSHTYEQYF | TGCGCCAGCAGCCAAGGGGACAGCCATACCTACGAGCAGTACTTC
TRBJ1-2 | TRBV27 | NA | TRBD1 | CASSSTPGTVSGYTF | TGTGCCAGCAGTTCCACCCCCGGGACAGTCTCGGGCTACACCTTC
TRBJ2-3 | TRBV10-3 | NA | TRBD2 | CAISYLSGGATDTQYF | TGTGCCATCAGTTACCTTAGCGGGGGGGCCACAGATACGCAGTATTTT
TRBJ1-2 | TRBV11-2 | NA | TRBD1 | CASSRPRDRGSCGYTF | TGTGCCAGCAGCCGGCCCCGGGACAGGGGGTCTTGTGGCTACACCTTC
TRBJ2-4 | TRBV5-1 | NA | NA | CASSLDLAKNIQYF | TGCGCCAGCAGCTTGGACTTAGCCAAAAACATTCAGTACTTC
TRBJ2-5 | TRBV2 | NA | TRBD2 | CASSGLRGAYETQYF | TGTGCCAGCAGTGGACTGCGGGGGGCCTATGAGACCCAGTACTTC
TRBJ2-2 | TRBV7-6 | NA | NA | CASSLGARAGELFF | TGTGCCAGCAGCTTGGGGGCCCGGGCCGGGGAGCTGTTTTTT
TRBJ1-2 | TRBV6-5 | NA | TRBD1 | CASSYTLTGDGGYTF | TGTGCCAGCAGTTACACCCTGACAGGGGATGGCGGCTACACCTTC
TRBJ2-7 | TRBV9 | NA | TRBD2 | CASSQALAGGFYEQYF | TGTGCCAGCAGCCAGGCCTTAGCGGGGGGGTTTTACGAGCAGTACTTC
TRBJ1-2 | TRBV2 | NA | NA | CASSEDSSNYGYTF | TGTGCCAGCAGTGAGGACAGCTCAAACTATGGCTACACCTTC
TRBJ2-7 | TRBV6-5 | NA | NA | CATKGRLYEQYF | TGTGCCACCAAGGGGCGGCTCTACGAGCAGTACTTC
TRBJ1-1 | TRBV28 | NA | NA | CASSFLGIGRGEAFF | TGTGCCAGCAGTTTCCTGGGAATAGGCAGGGGTGAAGCTTTCTTT
TRBJ2-7 | TRBV4-2 | NA | NA | CASSQDRDIYEQYF | TGTGCCAGCAGCCAAGACCGGGACATTTACGAGCAGTACTTC
TRBJ1-1 | TRBV6-5 | NA | NA | CASSDGSPNTEAFF | TGTGCCAGCAGTGACGGGTCTCCGAACACTGAAGCTTTCTTT
TRBJ1-6 | TRBV7-8 | NA | TRBD1 | CASTRQGGSPLHF | TGTGCCAGCACTCGACAGGGCGGCTCACCCCTCCACTTT
TRBJ1-2 | TRBV30 | NA | TRBD1 | CAWSIGQGVKGYTF | TGTGCCTGGAGTATCGGACAGGGCGTGAAGGGCTACACCTTC
TRBJ2-2 | TRBV6-4 | NA | NA | CASSVNRTRLSNTGELFF | TGTGCCAGCAGTGTCAACCGGACAAGACTGTCGAACACCGGGGAGCTGTTTTTT
TRBJ1-4 | TRBV2 | NA | TRBD1 | CASIRQGSNEKLFF | TGTGCCAGCATTAGACAGGGTTCTAATGAAAAACTGTTTTTT
TRBJ2-7 | TRBV15 | NA | TRBD2 | CATSRDRGVAYEQYF | TGTGCCACCAGCAGAGATCGGGGGGTTGCCTACGAGCAGTACTTC
TRBJ2-1 | TRBV6-1 | NA | TRBD1 | CASSESRTGLPGFF | TGTGCCAGCAGTGAAAGTAGGACAGGCCTCCCTGGGTTCTTC
TRBJ1-1 | TRBV21-1 | NA | NA | CASSLRRDRGRQNTEAFF | TGTGCCAGCAGTCTACGCCGGGACAGGGGGCGTCAAAACACTGAAGCTTTCTTT
TRBJ2-7 | TRBV25-1 | NA | NA | CASSPTDSLGYEQYF | TGTGCCAGCAGCCCGACGGACAGTCTGGGGTACGAGCAGTACTTC
TRBJ1-6 | TRBV9 | NA | NA | CASSVAGAGDNSPLHF | TGTGCCAGCAGCGTAGCTGGGGCAGGTGATAATTCACCCCTCCACTTT
TRBJ1-1 | TRBV27 | NA | TRBD1 | CASRLDRDNTEAFF | TGTGCCAGCAGACTTGACAGGGATAACACTGAAGCTTTCTTT
TRBJ2-7 | TRBV25-1 | few | NA | CASSAADSYEQYF | TGTGCCAGCAGTGCGGCAGACTCCTACGAGCAGTACTTC